This T cell receptor (beta chain) was sequenced during a study of blood T cell repertoires in COVID-19. For the study at large: The study drew acute and convalescent COVID-19 samples from the United States, Italy and Spain. Sources were T cells, B-cell-depleted T cells, or PBMCs; the material itself was cDNA or gDNA.

Original methodology: Amplification from reference gene primers served as the basis for estimated nucleated cell counts. Generated by immunoSEQ multiplex PCR, the TCRdb table keeps only in-frame clones and is missing some. The DNA gave D and trimming, while V, J and clone size come from that table. The sample holds approximately 150,000 clones, 90% seen once. Sequencing input: peripheral blood. The sequence derives from a man in his 60s with active or convalescent COVID-19.

The CDR3 nucleotides are TGTGCCAGCAGTGACAGGACTAGCGGGAGTCGTGAGCAGTTCTTC. Encoded protein: CASSDRTSGSREQFF. The gene calls are TRBV6-1 and TRBJ2-1, with 13 bases matching TRBD2. Germline V gene sequence: CDR1 MNHNS, CDR2 SASEGT. Trimming removed 3 bases from V and 9 bases from J; junction bases left unmatched: 5. The CDR3 runs to 15 residues.